The entry below gives a single TCR beta chain sequence along with its context. The sample belongs to a study of blood T cell repertoires in COVID-19. Study information: Sites across the United States, Italy and Spain contributed samples from acute and convalescent COVID-19. T cells, B-cell-depleted T cells, or PBMCs provided the cDNA or gDNA that served as material.

How the authors handled the data: Counts of nucleated cells, estimated from reference gene primer amplification, were obtained. Data came from immunoSEQ multiplex PCR; TCRdb stores just in-frame clones and leaves some out. The V and J calls and clone size are taken from that table; D and trimming were inferred from the DNA. The repertoire holds about 87,000 clones, with around 90% as singletons. Material: peripheral blood. This TCR derives from an elderly woman with acute or convalescent COVID-19.

CDR3: CASRVTQAPNTEAFF. In DNA, the CDR3 is TGTGCCAGCAGGGTCACCCAGGCACCAAACACTGAAGCTTTCTTT. V and J are TRBV6-5 and TRBJ1-1; D uncertain. This CDR3 has 15 amino acids. Germline-derived CDR1 and CDR2 are MNHEY and SVGAGI. V was shortened by 6 bases and J by 2 bases, with 16 bases between the two germline ends.